This T cell receptor beta chain was found in a study of early T cells in non-severe SARS-CoV-2 infection. As for the study in general: Chains were unpaired, as sequencing was done on bulk RNA from unsorted whole blood. General study findings and limits: VDJdb matching skewed toward anti-spike CD8 responses, missing private and CD4 specificities.

CDR3 length equals 15 residues. Between the trimmed V and J ends, which lost 0 bases and 6 bases, there was a span of 12 bases. CDR1 is LGHNA and CDR2 is YNFKEQ in the germline V gene. The protocol attached unique molecular identifiers to individual cDNA molecules. TCRdb used MiXCR to reprocess the 5' RACE reads, holding one entry per CDR3 protein. The data contain tens of thousands of distinct CDR3 sequences, roughly 7.7% of them seen just once; the ten biggest clones take up about 3.2%. With respect to this clonotype: Its cognate antigen is unknown.

The chain couples TRBV4-2 to TRBJ2-1; a possible D gene is TRBD2 (6 bases). Sample: whole blood. The TCR comes from an adult who was a healthcare worker with PCR-confirmed SARS-CoV-2 infection or an uninfected control (not recorded which). CDR3 in amino acids: CASSQDPDSGNEQFF. In nucleotides, the CDR3 is TGTGCCAGCAGCCAAGATCCGGATAGCGGCAATGAGCAGTTCTTC.